The source of this T cell receptor beta chain is a study of CXCR3-negative and CXCR3-positive naive CD8 T cells. A note on this clonotype: The antigen is undetermined.

This CDR3 contains 15 residues. The germline V gene has CDR1 MDHEN and CDR2 SYDVKM. The study, taken as a whole, reports: With surface CD5 comparable between naive subsets, TCR strength was estimated using properties derived from the TRB CDR3. CXCR3-positive naive cells had TRB CDR3s that were more hydrophobic than CXCR3-negative naive cells had. Whereas memory cells differed, naive CXCR3-negative and CXCR3-positive cells shared similar TRBV-TRBJ usage. Memory CD8+ T cell repertoires were far less diverse than both naive subsets.

The authors prepared UMI-labeled TRB cDNA libraries by 5' RACE. TCRdb re-called the 5' RACE reads and catalogs CDR3 proteins one per entry, DNA excluded. The table lists about 62,000 distinct CDR3 sequences. The origin of this receptor is a human donor in good health. Some clones in this sample may be carry-over from other donors' samples. The chain joins TRBV28 to TRBJ2-3; with no DNA, the TCRdb D assignment of TRBD1 cannot be verified. The sequenced sample was naive CXCR3- CD8+ T cells from blood. Subset in this sample: CD45RO-CCR7+CD27+CD95- naive CD8+ T cells lacking CXCR3 (TNR3-). CDR3 sequence: CASERGARDTDTQYF. Together with reference TRBV28 and TRBJ2-3, the CDR3 gives the full variable domain: DVKVTQSSRYLVKRTGEKVFLECVQDMDHENMFWYRQDPGLGLRLIYFSYDVKMKEKGDIPEGYSVSREKKERFSLILESASTNQTSMYLCASERGARDTDTQYFGPGTRLTVL.